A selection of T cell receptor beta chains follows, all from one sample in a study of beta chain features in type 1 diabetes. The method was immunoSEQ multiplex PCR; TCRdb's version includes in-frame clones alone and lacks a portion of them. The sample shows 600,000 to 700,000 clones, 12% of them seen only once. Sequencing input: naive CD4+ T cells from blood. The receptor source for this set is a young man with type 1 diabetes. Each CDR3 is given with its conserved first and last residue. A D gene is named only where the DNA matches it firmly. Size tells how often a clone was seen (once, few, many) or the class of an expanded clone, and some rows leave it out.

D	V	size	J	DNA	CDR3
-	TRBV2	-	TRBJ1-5	TGTGCCAGCAGTGGGCCAGGCCAGGATCAGCCCCAGCATTTT	CASSGPGQDQPQHF
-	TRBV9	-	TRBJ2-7	TGTGCCAGCAGCGTAGACCCCGAGCAGTACTTC	CASSVDPEQYF
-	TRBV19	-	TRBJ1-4	TGTGCCACCTCAGAGAGGGCTACTAATGAAAAACTGTTTTTT	CATSERATNEKLFF
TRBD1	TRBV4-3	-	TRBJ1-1	TGCGCCAGCAGCCAAGAGACAGGGGGATTGAACACTGAAGCTTTCTTT	CASSQETGGLNTEAFF
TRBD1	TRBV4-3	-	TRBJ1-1	TGCGCCAGCAGCCAGACACCCGGACAGGGGACGATGGAAGCTTTCTTT	CASSQTPGQGTMEAFF
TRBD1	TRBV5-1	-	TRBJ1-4	TGCGCCAGCAGCTACAGGGGAAATGAAAAACTGTTTTTT	CASSYRGNEKLFF
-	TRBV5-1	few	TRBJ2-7	TGCGCCAGCAGCCTGGGGGCTTCGACGGGAGCCTACGAGCAGTACTTC	CASSLGASTGAYEQYF
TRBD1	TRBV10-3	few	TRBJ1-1	TGTGCCATCAGTGATAGGGACAGAACGAACACTGAAGCTTTCTTT	CAISDRDRTNTEAFF
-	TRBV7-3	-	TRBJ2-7	TGTGCCAGCAGCTTAGCAGGCCGGAGCGACTACGAGCAGTACTTC	CASSLAGRSDYEQYF
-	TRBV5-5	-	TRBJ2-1	TGTGCCAGCAGGGAAGAGCGCATCAATGAGCAGTTCTTC	CASREERINEQFF
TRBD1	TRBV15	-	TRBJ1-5	TGTGCCACCAGCAAACGGACAGGGAGCAATCAGCCCCAGCATTTT	CATSKRTGSNQPQHF
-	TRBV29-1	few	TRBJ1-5	TGCAGCGTTGGCCAGAGCAGTAATCAGCCCCAGCATTTT	CSVGQSSNQPQHF
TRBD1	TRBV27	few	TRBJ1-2	TGTGCCAGCAGTTTATTAAGAGGGGACAGTGGGAACAAACCATTCTATGGCTACACCTTC	CASSLLRGDSGNKPFYGYTF
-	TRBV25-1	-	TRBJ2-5	TGTGCCAGCAGTGCTTGGACCGGGGGTAGGGGGGGGACCCAGTACTTC	CASSAWTGGRGGTQYF
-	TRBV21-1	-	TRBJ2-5	TGTGCCAGCAGCAAGGGACTAGCGGCTTGGAAGACCCAGTACTTC	CASSKGLAAWKTQYF
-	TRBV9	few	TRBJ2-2	TGTGCCAGCAGCGGTGAGACGGGCGGGGAGCTGTTTTTT	CASSGETGGELFF
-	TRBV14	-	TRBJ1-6	TGTGCCAGCAGCCCTGGGGGTAATTCACCCCTCCACTTT	CASSPGGNSPLHF
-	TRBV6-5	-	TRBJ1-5	TGTGCCAGCAGTTACTCGAACCGGGGGCTGGTTCAGCCCCAGCATTTT	CASSYSNRGLVQPQHF
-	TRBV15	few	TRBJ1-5	TGTGCCACCAGCAGAGATTTGGGGCAGCCAAGGGAGCCCCAGCATTTT	CATSRDLGQPREPQHF
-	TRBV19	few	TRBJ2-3	TGTGCCAGTAGTGGAGGACGTGCTACGCAGTATTTT	CASSGGRATQYF